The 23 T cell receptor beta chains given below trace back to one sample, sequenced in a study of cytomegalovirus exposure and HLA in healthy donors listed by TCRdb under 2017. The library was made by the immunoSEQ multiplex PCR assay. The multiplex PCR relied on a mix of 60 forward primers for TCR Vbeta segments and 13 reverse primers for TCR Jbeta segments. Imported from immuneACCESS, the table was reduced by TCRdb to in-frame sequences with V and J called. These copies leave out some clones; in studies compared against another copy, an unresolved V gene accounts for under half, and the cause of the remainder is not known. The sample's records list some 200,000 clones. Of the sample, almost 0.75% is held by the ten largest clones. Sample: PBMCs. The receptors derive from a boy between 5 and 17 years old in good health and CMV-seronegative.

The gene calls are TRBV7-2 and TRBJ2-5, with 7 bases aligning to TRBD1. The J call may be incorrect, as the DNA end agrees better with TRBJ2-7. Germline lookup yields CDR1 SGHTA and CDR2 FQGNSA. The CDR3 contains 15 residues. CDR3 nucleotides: TGTGCCAGCAGATACGGGACAGCGCGGTCCTACGAGCAGTACTTC. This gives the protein CASRYGTARSYEQYF.

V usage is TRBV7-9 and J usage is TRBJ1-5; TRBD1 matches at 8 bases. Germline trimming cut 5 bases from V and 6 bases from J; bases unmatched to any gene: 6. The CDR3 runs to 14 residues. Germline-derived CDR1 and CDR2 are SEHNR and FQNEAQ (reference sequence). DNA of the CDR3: TGTGCCAGCAGCGCTACAGGGGGGCGTCAGCCCCAGCATTTT. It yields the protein CASSATGGRQPQHF.

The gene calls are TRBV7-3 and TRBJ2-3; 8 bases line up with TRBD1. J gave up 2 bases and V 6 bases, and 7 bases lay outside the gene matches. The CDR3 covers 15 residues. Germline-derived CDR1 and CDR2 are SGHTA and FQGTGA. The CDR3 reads CASSSRGRDTDTQYF. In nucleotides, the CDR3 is TGTGCCAGCAGTTCCAGGGGGCGCGACACAGATACGCAGTATTTT.

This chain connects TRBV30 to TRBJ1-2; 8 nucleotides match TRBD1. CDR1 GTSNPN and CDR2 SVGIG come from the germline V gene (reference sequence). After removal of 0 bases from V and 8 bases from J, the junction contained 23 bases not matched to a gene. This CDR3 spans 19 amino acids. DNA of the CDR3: TGTGCCTGGAGTGTAGGGTTTGGCCGAAGCCGGGACAGGCATAGGGGCTACACCTTC. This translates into CAWSVGFGRSRDRHRGYTF.

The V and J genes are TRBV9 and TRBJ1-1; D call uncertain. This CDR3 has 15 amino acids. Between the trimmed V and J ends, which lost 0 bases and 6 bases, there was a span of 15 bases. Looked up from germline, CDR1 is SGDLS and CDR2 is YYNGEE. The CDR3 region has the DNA TGTGCCAGCAGCGTAGAGGACGGGAGGTTCGCTGAAGCTTTCTTT. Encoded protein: CASSVEDGRFAEAFF. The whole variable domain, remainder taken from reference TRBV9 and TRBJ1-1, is DSGVTQTPKHLITATGQRVTLRCSPRSGDLSVYWYQQSLDQGLQFLIQYYNGEERAKGNILERFSAQQFPDLHSELNLSSLELGDSALYFCASSVEDGRFAEAFFGQGTRLTVV.

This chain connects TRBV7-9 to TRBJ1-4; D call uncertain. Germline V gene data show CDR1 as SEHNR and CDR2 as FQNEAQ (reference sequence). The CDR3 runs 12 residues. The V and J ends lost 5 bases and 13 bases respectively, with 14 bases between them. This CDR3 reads CASSPTLGRLFF. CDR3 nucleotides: TGTGCCAGCAGCCCGACCTTGGGGAGACTGTTTTTT.

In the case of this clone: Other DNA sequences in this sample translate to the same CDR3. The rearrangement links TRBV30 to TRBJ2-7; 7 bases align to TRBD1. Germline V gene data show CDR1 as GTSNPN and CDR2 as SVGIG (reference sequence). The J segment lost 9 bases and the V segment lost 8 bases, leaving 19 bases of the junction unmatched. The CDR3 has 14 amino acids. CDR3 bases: TGTGCCGGGGACCACACAGGGGCCCGCCCCGGGCAGTACTTC. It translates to CAGDHTGARPGQYF.

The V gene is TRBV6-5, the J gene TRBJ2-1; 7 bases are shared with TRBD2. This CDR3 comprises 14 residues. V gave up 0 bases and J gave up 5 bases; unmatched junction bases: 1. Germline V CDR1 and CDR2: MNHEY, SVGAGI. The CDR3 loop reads CASSYSAGNNEQFF. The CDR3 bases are TGTGCCAGCAGTTACTCAGCGGGGAACAATGAGCAGTTCTTC.

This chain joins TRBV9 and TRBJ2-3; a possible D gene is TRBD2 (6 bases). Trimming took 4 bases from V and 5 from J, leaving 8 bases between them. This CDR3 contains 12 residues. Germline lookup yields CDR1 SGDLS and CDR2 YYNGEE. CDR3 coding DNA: TGTGCCAGCAGCCCAGCGGGAGATACGCAGTATTTT. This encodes CASSPAGDTQYF.

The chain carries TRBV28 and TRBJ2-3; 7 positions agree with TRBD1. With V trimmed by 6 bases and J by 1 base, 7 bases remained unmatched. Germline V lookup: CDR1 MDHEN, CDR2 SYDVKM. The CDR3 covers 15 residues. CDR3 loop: CASRGQAPGTDTQYF. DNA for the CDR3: TGTGCCAGCAGAGGACAGGCCCCTGGCACAGATACGCAGTATTTT.

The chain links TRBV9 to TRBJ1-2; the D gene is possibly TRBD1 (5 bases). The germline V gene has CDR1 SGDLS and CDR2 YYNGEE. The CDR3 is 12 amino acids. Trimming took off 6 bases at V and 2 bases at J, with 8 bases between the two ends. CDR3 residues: CASNKGNYGYTF. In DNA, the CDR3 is TGTGCCAGCAATAAGGGGAACTATGGCTACACCTTC.

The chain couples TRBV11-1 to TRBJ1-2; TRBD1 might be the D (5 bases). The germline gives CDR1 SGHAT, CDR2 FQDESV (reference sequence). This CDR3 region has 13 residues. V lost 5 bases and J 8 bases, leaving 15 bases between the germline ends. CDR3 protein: CASSQDQGGGYTF. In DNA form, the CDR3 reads TGTGCCAGCAGCCAGGATCAGGGAGGCGGCTACACCTTC.

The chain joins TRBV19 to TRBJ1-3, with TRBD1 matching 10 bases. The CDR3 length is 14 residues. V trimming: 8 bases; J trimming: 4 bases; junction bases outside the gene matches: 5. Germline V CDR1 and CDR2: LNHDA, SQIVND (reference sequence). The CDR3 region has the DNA TGTGCCAGTTTCGACAGGGGGCGAGGAAACACCATATATTTT. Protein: CASFDRGRGNTIYF.

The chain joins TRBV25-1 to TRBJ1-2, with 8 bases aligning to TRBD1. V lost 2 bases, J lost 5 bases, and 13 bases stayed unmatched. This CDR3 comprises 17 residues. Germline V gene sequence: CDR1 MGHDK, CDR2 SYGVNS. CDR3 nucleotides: TGTGCCAGCAGTGAACCCTCTCGGACAGGGATAGGGTATGGCTACACCTTC. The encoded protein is CASSEPSRTGIGYGYTF.

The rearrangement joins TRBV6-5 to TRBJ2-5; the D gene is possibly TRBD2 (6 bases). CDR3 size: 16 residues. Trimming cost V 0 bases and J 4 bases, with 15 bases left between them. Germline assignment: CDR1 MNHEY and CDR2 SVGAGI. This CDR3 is CASSYSILLEGETQYF. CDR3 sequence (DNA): TGTGCCAGCAGTTACTCAATTCTGCTGGAGGGAGAGACCCAGTACTTC.

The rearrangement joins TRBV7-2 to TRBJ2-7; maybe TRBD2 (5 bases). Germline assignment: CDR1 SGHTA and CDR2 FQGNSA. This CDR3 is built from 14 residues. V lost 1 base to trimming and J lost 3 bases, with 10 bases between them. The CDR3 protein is CASSLVRENYEQYF. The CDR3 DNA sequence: TGTGCCAGCAGCTTAGTTCGGGAAAACTACGAGCAGTACTTC.

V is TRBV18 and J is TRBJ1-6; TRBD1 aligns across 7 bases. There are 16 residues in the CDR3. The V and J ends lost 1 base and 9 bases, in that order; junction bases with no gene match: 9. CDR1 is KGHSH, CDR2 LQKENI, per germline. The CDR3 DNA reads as TGTGCCAGCTCACCACTTTCTGACAGGGTGGGTTCACCCCTCCACTTT. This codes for CASSPLSDRVGSPLHF.

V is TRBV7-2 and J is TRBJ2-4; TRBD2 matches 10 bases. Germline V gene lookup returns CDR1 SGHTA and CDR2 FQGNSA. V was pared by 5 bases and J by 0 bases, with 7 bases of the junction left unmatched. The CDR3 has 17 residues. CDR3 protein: CASSPSASGGAKNIQYF. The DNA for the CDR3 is TGTGCCAGCAGCCCGTCCGCTAGCGGGGGAGCCAAAAACATTCAGTACTTC. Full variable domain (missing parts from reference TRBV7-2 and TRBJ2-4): GAGVSQSPSNKVTEKGKDVELRCDPISGHTALYWYRQSLGQGLEFLIYFQGNSAPDKSGLPSDRFSAERTGGSVSTLTIQRTQQEDSAVYLCASSPSASGGAKNIQYFGAGTRLSVL.

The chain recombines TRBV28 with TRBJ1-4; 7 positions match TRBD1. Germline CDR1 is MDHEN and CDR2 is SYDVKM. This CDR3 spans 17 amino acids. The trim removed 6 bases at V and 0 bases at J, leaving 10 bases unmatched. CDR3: CASSGDSVDSTNEKLFF. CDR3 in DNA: TGTGCCAGCAGCGGGGACAGCGTCGATTCAACTAATGAAAAACTGTTTTTT.

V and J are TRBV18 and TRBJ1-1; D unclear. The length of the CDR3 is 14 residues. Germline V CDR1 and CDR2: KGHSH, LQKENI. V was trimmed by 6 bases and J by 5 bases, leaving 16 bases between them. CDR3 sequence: CASSLVSGGTEAFF. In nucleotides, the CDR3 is TGTGCCAGCTCGCTGGTTTCGGGAGGAACTGAAGCTTTCTTT.

In DNA form, the CDR3 reads TGTGCCAGCAGCTCCCAGGGGATAACCGATCAGCCCCAGCATTTT. This codes for CASSSQGITDQPQHF. The rearrangement links TRBV7-2 to TRBJ1-5; tentative D call: TRBD1 (6 bases). Germline values: CDR1 SGHTA, CDR2 FQGNSA. The CDR3 consists of 15 residues. The ends were cut back, 4 bases at V and 5 bases at J, with 15 bases in the middle.

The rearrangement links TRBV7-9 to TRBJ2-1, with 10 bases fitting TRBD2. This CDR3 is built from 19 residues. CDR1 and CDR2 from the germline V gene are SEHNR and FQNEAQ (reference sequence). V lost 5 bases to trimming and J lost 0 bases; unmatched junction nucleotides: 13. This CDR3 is CASSPTTSGPINSYNEQFF. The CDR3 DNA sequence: TGTGCCAGCAGCCCAACGACTAGCGGGCCCATTAACTCCTACAATGAGCAGTTCTTC.

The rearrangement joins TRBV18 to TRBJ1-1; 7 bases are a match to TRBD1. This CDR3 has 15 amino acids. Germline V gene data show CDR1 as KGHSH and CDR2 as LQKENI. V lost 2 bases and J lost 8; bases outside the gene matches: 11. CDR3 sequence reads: CASSPGGRGSEEAFF. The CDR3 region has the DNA TGTGCCAGCTCACCAGGCGGCAGGGGGAGCGAGGAAGCTTTCTTT.